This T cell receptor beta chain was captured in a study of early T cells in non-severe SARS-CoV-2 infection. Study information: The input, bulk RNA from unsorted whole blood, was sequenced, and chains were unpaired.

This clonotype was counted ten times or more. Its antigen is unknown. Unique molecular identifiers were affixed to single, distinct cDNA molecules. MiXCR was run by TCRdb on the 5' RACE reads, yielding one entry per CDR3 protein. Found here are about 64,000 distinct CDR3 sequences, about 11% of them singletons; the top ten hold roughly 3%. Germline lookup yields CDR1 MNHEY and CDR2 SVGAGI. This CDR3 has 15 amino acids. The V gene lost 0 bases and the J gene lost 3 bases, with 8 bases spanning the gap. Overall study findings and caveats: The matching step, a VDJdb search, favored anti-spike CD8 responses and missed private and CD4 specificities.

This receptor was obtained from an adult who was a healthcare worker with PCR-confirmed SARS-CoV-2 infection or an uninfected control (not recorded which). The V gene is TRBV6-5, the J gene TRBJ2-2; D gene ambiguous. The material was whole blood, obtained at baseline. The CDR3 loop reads CASSYSPTYTGELFF. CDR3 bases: TGTGCCAGCAGTTACTCCCCGACTTACACCGGGGAGCTGTTTTTT.